This TCR beta chain emerged from a study of early stage breast cancer tumors. Whole-study context: Most invasive tumors, twelve of 16, were ER+/PR+/HER2-. Study outcomes and limitations: Tumors had about 2.5-fold higher T cell density and higher clonality than adjacent normal breast tissue. Comparing each tissue with blood distinguished tumor from normal in 14 of 16 patients. Most shared enriched TCRB sequences were commonly generated ones.

Clones were read by immunoSEQ multiplex PCR, and TCRdb kept only the in-frame ones, dropping some. The sample lists 35,000 to 45,000 clones, approximately 74% seen once, with roughly 7% in the top ten. CDR3 length equals 15 residues. Trimming removed 2 bases from V and 5 bases from J, with 12 bases in between. Germline CDR1 LNHNV, CDR2 YYDKDF (reference sequence). Concerning this clone: Its antigen is currently unknown.

The rearrangement links TRBV15 to TRBJ1-4; the D gene is possibly TRBD1 (5 bases). The TCR sequence derives from a person between 55 and 69 years old with breast cancer. The sequenced material came from blood. The CDR3 is CATSRRDGGNEKLFF. The CDR3 DNA reads TGTGCCACCAGCAGACGGGACGGGGGGAATGAAAAACTGTTTTTT.